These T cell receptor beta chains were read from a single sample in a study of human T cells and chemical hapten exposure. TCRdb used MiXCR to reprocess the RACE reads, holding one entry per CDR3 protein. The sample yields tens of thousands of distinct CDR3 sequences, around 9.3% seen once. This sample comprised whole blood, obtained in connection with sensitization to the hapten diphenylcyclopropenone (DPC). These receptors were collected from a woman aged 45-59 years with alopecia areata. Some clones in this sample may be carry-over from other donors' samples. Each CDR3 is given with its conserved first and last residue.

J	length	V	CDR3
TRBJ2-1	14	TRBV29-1	CSVEPGQTYNEQFF
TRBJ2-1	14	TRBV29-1	CSVEHSGRYNEQFF
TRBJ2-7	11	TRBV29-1	CSGTTGLEQYF
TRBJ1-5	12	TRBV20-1	CSASGGGQPQHF
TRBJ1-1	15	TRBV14	CASSRAGTLNTEAFF
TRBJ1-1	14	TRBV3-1	CASSPHTGRTEAFF
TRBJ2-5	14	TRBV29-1	CSVEGSRGFETQYF
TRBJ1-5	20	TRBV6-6	CASSYSRGGEMLYSNQPQHF
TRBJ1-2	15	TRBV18	CASSPDVRSFYGYTF
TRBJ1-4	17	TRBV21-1	CASSTPRIGQGGEKLFF
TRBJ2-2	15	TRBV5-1	CASSLGTGSTGELFF
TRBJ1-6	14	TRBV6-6	CASRQGFDYSPLHF
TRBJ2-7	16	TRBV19	CASSGESGTASLEQYF
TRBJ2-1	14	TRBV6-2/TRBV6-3	CASSLGSGRTEQFF
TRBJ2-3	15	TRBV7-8	CASSRGRGEADTQYF
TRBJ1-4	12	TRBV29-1	CSNFATNEKLFF
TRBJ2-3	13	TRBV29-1	CSVGGVPADTQYF
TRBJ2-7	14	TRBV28	CASRSSSAVNEQYF